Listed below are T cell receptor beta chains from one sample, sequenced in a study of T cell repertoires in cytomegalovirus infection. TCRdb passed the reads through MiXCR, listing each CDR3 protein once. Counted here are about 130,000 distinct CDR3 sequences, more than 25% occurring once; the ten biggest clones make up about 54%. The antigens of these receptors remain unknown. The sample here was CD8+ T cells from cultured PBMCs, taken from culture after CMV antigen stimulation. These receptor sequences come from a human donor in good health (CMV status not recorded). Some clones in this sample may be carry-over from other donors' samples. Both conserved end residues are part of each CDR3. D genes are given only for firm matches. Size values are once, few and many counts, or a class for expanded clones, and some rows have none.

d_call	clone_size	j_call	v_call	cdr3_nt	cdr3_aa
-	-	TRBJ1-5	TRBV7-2	TGTGCCAGCAGCCTATCGCCGGGGCCCCATCAGCCCCAGCATTTT	CASSLSPGPHQPQHF
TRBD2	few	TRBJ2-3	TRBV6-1	TGTGCCAGCAGCTTTCGGCGGGGGGGCCTATTCACAGATACGCAGTATTTT	CASSFRRGGLFTDTQYF
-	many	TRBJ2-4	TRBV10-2	TGCGCCAGCAGGGATTGGAATGATAACATTCAGTACTTC	CASRDWNDNIQYF
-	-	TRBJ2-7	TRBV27	TGTGCCAGCAGTTTGACCTCCACTCACCCCAGCTACGAGCAGTACTTC	CASSLTSTHPSYEQYF
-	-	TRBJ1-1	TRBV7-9	TGTGCCAGCAGACTACAGGGTGGGATGAACACTGAAGCTTTCTTT	CASRLQGGMNTEAFF
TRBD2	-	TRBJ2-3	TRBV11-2	TGTGCCAGCAGCTCCCGACTAGCGGGGGTGGGCACAGATACGCAGTATTTT	CASSSRLAGVGTDTQYF
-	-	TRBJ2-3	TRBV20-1	TGCAGTGCTAGCGGGGTTCGCACAGATACGCAGTATTTT	CSASGVRTDTQYF
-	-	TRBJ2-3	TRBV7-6	TGTGCCAGCAGCTTAAGCTTAATAAGCACAGATACGCAGTATTTT	CASSLSLISTDTQYF
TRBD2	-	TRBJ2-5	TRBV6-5	TGTGCCAGCAGTTTGGGACTAGCGGGGGTGGAGACCCAGTACTTC	CASSLGLAGVETQYF
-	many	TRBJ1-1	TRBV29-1	TGCAGCGTTCTCGACACGGAAGCTTTCTTT	CSVLDTEAFF
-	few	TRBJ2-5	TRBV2	TGTGCCAGCAGTCCTAGGGAACAAGAGACCCAGTACTTC	CASSPREQETQYF
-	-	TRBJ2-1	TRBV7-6	TGTGCCAGCAGCTTATTGATTGGAGGGGGCTCCTACAATGAGCAGTTCTTC	CASSLLIGGGSYNEQFF
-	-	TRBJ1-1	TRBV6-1	TGTGCCAGCAGTCCCCGTGAGGGGTGGAGCACTGAAGCTTTCTTT	CASSPREGWSTEAFF
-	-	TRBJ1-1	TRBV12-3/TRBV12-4	TGTGCCAGCAGGACGGGGGGATTTGAAGCTTTCTTT	CASRTGGFEAFF
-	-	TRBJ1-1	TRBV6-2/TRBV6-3	TGTGCCAGCACCAGGGCCACTGAAGCTTTCTTT	CASTRATEAFF
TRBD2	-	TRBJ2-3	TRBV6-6	TGTGCCAGCAGTTACCCGTGGCGGGGGACAGATACGCAGTATTTT	CASSYPWRGTDTQYF
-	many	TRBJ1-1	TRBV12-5	TGTGCTAGTGTCCCCGGGACTCGCAACACTGAAGCTTTCTTT	CASVPGTRNTEAFF
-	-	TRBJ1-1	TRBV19	TGTGCCAGTAGCCCCCTTGGGAACACTGAAGCTTTCTTT	CASSPLGNTEAFF
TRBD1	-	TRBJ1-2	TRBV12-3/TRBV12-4	TGTGCCAGCAGTTTATCGGGGACAGGGGTGGGCCTAAACTATGGCTACACCTTC	CASSLSGTGVGLNYGYTF
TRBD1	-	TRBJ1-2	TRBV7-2	TGTGCCAGCACCCAGGGGGCCCCCTATGGCTACACCTTC	CASTQGAPYGYTF
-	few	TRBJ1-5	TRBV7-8	TGTGCCACTTCCCTGAGGCCGGGGGATAGCAATCAGCCCCAGCATTTT	CATSLRPGDSNQPQHF
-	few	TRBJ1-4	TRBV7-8	TGTGCCAGCAGCTTCCGGGGGGATGAAAAACTGTTTTTT	CASSFRGDEKLFF
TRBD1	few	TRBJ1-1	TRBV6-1	TGTGCCAGCAGTTCAAGATCCGTGACAGGGCCGAACACTGAAGCTTTCTTT	CASSSRSVTGPNTEAFF
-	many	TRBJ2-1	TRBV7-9	TGTGCCAGCAGCTTAGAGGGGTCCGGGGACCCAAGGCAGTTCTTC	CASSLEGSGDPRQFF
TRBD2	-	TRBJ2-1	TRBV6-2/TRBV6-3	TGTGCCAGCAGCCAGCCTGGCGGGGGGAACTACAATGAGCAGTTCTTC	CASSQPGGGNYNEQFF
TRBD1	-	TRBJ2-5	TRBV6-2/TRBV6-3	TGTGCCAGCAGTGGGACAGGGAACCAAGAGACCCAGTACTTC	CASSGTGNQETQYF
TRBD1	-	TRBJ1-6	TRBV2	TGTGCCAGCAGTGGGGGCACAGGGGTACGGAATTCACCCCTCCACTTT	CASSGGTGVRNSPLHF
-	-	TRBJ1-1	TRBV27	TGTGCCAGCAGTCCTTACAAGAACACTGAAGCTTTCTTT	CASSPYKNTEAFF
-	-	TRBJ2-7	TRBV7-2	TGTGCCAGCACCCTCGAAGTAGGGTTCAGCGAGCAGTACTTC	CASTLEVGFSEQYF
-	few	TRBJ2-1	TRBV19	TGTGCCAGTAGTATCCCCGTCGGGGGGCCTTTCAATGAGCAGTTCTTC	CASSIPVGGPFNEQFF
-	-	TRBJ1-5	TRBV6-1	TGTGCCAGCAGTGAATTTGCGGGAGTGATCGATAGCAATCAGCCCCAGCATTTT	CASSEFAGVIDSNQPQHF
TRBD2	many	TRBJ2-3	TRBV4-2	TGTGCCAGCAGCCAAGATAACCTAGCGGGGGATACGCAGTATTTT	CASSQDNLAGDTQYF
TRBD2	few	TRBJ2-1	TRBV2	TGTGCCAGCAGTGTGAATAGACTAGCGGGGGGGCTGACCAATGAGCAGTTCTTC	CASSVNRLAGGLTNEQFF
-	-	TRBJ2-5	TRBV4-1	TGCGCCAGCAGCACGCACACAGGGTCGGGAGAGACCCAGTGCTTC	CASSTHTGSGETQCF
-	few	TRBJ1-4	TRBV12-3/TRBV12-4	TGTGCCAGCAGTTTAAACGAAAAACTGTTTTTT	CASSLNEKLFF
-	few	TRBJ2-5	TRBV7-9	TGTGCCACCCATAGGACACAAGAGACCCAGTACTTC	CATHRTQETQYF
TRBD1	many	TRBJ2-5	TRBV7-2	TGTGCCAGCAGCCCTAGGGCAGGGGGAATCCAAGAGACCCAGTACTTC	CASSPRAGGIQETQYF